The clone carrying this T cell receptor (beta chain) was seen a handful of times. Its antigen is undetermined. All donors came from Russia, were Caucasian and healthy, and spanned ages roughly 6 to 95. A J-beta primer mix and a sample-barcoded 5' primer were used in a second PCR of about 6 to 12 cycles. Via MiXCR, TCRdb re-called the 5' RACE reads, giving one row per CDR3 protein. In the table there are roughly 730,000 distinct CDR3 sequences, 56% of which are singletons. This sample was included in a study of blood T cells in healthy people across ages. Study observations and caveats: Per million T cells, the diversity of TCR beta decreased roughly linearly as age advanced.

Germline V gene data show CDR1 as MNHEY and CDR2 as SVGAGI. The CDR3 has 14 amino acids. Trimming took 8 bases from V and 3 from J, leaving 16 bases between them. The rearrangement links TRBV6-5 to TRBJ1-2; D perhaps matches TRBD1 (5 bases). This clonotype originated in a middle-aged man in good health. Specimen: blood. The CDR3 reads CASRDRGSDYGYTF. CDR3 DNA: TGTGCCAGCCGGGACCGTGGTAGTGACTATGGCTACACCTTC.